The following is a T cell receptor (beta chain) sequence with its context. TCRdb keeps only in-frame clones here, not all; method: immunoSEQ multiplex PCR. The profile shows approximately 77,000 clones, approximately 94% of them singletons. This sample was taken from a study of technical replicates of blood from a few donors. Looked up from germline, CDR1 is MNHEY and CDR2 is SMNVEV (reference sequence). Trimming left V 7 bases short and J 6 bases short, with 19 bases between. The CDR3 covers 14 residues. The TCR was taken from a human donor in good health. This sequence joins TRBV27 and TRBJ2-7, with D possibly matching TRBD1 (6 bases). Sequenced sample: T cells isolated from PBMCs. In DNA form, the CDR3 reads TGTGCCAGCACCCAGGGGACGTCCCCTCTCGAGCAGTACTTC. This sequence encodes CASTQGTSPLEQYF.